This is a list of T cell receptor beta chains from one sample in a study of blood T cell repertoires in COVID-19. Here immunoSEQ multiplex PCR was the method, and the copy in TCRdb shows in-frame clones only, minus some. Among tens of thousands of clones listed, roughly 82% were seen once. The sample was peripheral blood. These receptors came from a human donor in a cohort sampled during active COVID-19. The CDR3 runs from the conserved cysteine through the conserved F or W. A D gene is named only where the DNA matches it firmly. Clone size, where shown, is once, few, many, or a class for clones that have expanded.

.,TRBJ2-1,.,TRBV9,CASSFGLTRSYNEQFF,TGTGCCAGCAGCTTCGGACTTACACGCTCCTACAATGAGCAGTTCTTC
once,TRBJ1-6,.,TRBV28,CASSLSLYSPLHF,TGTGCCAGCAGTTTGAGCCTATACTCACCCCTCCACTTT
few,TRBJ1-4,.,TRBV5-8,CASSPQTGTPTNEKLFF,TGTGCCAGCAGCCCTCAAACAGGGACGCCAACTAATGAAAAACTGTTTTTT
few,TRBJ1-6,.,TRBV18,CASTPGTINSPLHF,TGTGCCAGCACGCCCGGGACAATTAATTCACCCCTCCACTTT
.,TRBJ2-5,.,TRBV6-5,CATEKMAVRETQYF,TGTGCCACAGAAAAGATGGCAGTTCGAGAGACCCAGTACTTC
.,TRBJ2-3,.,TRBV20-1,CSARLGLSPYF,TGCAGTGCTAGATTGGGCCTCTCGCCGTATTTT
.,TRBJ2-3,TRBD2,TRBV7-8,CASSLARLAGGTDTQYF,TGTGCCAGCAGCTTAGCGCGGCTAGCGGGGGGCACAGATACGCAGTATTTT
.,TRBJ2-5,.,TRBV5-1,CASSFETGYQETQYF,TGCGCCAGCAGCTTCGAAACAGGGTACCAAGAGACCCAGTACTTC
.,TRBJ1-1,.,TRBV12-5,CASGLVGGARGNTEAFF,TGTGCTAGTGGTTTAGTTGGGGGGGCGCGGGGGAACACTGAAGCTTTCTTT
.,TRBJ2-3,TRBD2,TRBV2,CASRRTSGGTDTQYF,TGTGCCAGCAGACGGACTAGCGGGGGGACAGATACGCAGTATTTT
.,TRBJ2-1,.,TRBV5-1,CASSLAQARYNEQFF,TGCGCCAGCAGCTTGGCCCAGGCCAGATACAATGAGCAGTTCTTC
.,TRBJ1-3,.,TRBV18,CASSPSGGGNTIYF,TGTGCCAGCTCACCATCCGGCGGTGGAAACACCATATATTTT
.,TRBJ2-7,.,TRBV10-3,CAISESPGNSYEQYF,TGTGCCATCAGTGAGTCCCCCGGGAACTCCTACGAGCAGTACTTC
few,TRBJ2-7,TRBD2,TRBV7-2,CASSLLAGLEQYF,TGTGCCAGCAGCTTACTAGCGGGATTGGAGCAGTACTTC
.,TRBJ1-1,.,TRBV27,CASSLRWRGEAFF,TGTGCCAGCAGTTTAAGGTGGCGAGGTGAAGCTTTCTTT
.,TRBJ2-2,TRBD1,TRBV2,CASSVADRAGGELFF,TGTGCCAGCAGTGTTGCGGACAGGGCGGGTGGGGAGCTGTTTTTT
.,TRBJ2-5,TRBD2,TRBV5-4,CASSNSGRSETQYF,TGTGCCAGCAGCAATAGCGGGAGGAGCGAGACCCAGTACTTC
.,TRBJ1-6,TRBD1,TRBV6-6,CASSYIQGGTNSPLHF,TGTGCCAGCAGTTACATCCAGGGGGGAACTAATTCACCCCTCCACTTT
.,TRBJ2-7,TRBD1,TRBV11-2,CASSSQTGGGEQYF,TGTGCCAGCAGCTCCCAGACAGGGGGCGGGGAGCAGTACTTC
.,TRBJ2-3,TRBD2,TRBV30,CARSSGGSDTQYF,TGTGCCCGCTCTAGCGGGGGTTCAGATACGCAGTATTTT
.,TRBJ1-1,.,TRBV4-3,CASSQDPGDPTPMAFF,TGCGCCAGCAGCCAAGACCCGGGAGATCCCACCCCGATGGCTTTCTTT
once,TRBJ2-7,TRBD2,TRBV20-1,CSASSGMFDEQYF,TGCAGTGCTAGTAGCGGGATGTTCGACGAGCAGTACTTC
.,TRBJ1-2,.,TRBV4-3,CASSQGPTGYTF,TGCGCCAGCAGCCAAGGGCCAACTGGCTACACCTTC
.,TRBJ2-7,.,TRBV10-3,CATQQDSPYEQYF,TGTGCCACCCAGCAAGACTCACCGTACGAGCAGTACTTC
.,TRBJ1-2,.,TRBV29-1,CSVDHTSNGYTF,TGCAGCGTTGATCATACTTCAAATGGCTACACCTTC
.,TRBJ1-2,.,TRBV2,CASLSGVYGYTF,TGTGCCAGCTTATCGGGGGTTTATGGCTACACCTTC
.,TRBJ1-2,TRBD1,TRBV5-1,CASSLKGQGVGGYTF,TGCGCCAGCAGCTTAAAGGGACAGGGGGTCGGAGGCTACACCTTC
.,TRBJ1-5,TRBD1,TRBV7-2,CASSLATGGGNQPQHF,TGTGCCAGCAGCTTAGCGACAGGGGGCGGCAATCAGCCCCAGCATTTT
.,TRBJ1-1,.,TRBV6-4,CASSESGMVGTEAFF,TGTGCCAGCAGTGAGTCAGGGATGGTAGGCACTGAAGCTTTCTTT
.,TRBJ1-1,TRBD1,TRBV27,CASSLDRRNTEAFF,TGTGCCAGCAGCCTGGACAGGAGGAACACTGAAGCTTTCTTT
.,TRBJ1-1,.,TRBV19,CASSLAGNTEAFF,TGTGCCAGTAGTTTAGCGGGGAACACTGAAGCTTTCTTT
.,TRBJ2-1,TRBD2,TRBV7-9,CADGTSGSSEQFF,TGTGCCGACGGGACTAGCGGGAGTAGTGAGCAGTTCTTC
.,TRBJ1-1,.,TRBV19,CASSISGNTEAFF,TGTGCCAGTAGTATTTCCGGGAACACTGAAGCTTTCTTT
.,TRBJ1-2,TRBD1,TRBV7-2,CASSYGGQSRYGYTF,TGTGCCAGCAGCTACGGGGGACAGAGCCGCTATGGCTACACCTTC
.,TRBJ2-7,TRBD2,TRBV5-1,CASSLGLAGSSYEQYF,TGCGCCAGCAGCTTGGGGCTAGCGGGAAGCTCCTACGAGCAGTACTTC
.,TRBJ2-1,TRBD2,TRBV7-9,CASNLLGAGGRNEQFF,TGTGCCAGCAACCTCCTGGGGGCGGGAGGCCGCAATGAGCAGTTCTTC
.,TRBJ2-3,.,TRBV9,CASSVGGTDTQYF,TGTGCCAGCAGCGTCGGAGGCACAGATACGCAGTATTTT
.,TRBJ2-7,TRBD2,TRBV14,CASSPWGGYEQYF,TGTGCCAGCAGCCCATGGGGGGGCTACGAGCAGTACTTC
few,TRBJ2-3,.,TRBV29-1,CSAEPGQGSGTQYF,TGCAGCGCAGAGCCGGGACAAGGGTCGGGTACGCAGTATTTT
.,TRBJ2-1,.,TRBV3-1/TRBV3-2,CASSQVNNEQFF,TGTGCCAGCAGCCAAGTAAACAATGAGCAGTTCTTC
.,TRBJ1-5,.,TRBV12-5,CASSRETTNQPQHF,TGTGCTAGTTCTAGGGAGACAACTAATCAGCCCCAGCATTTT
.,TRBJ2-1,TRBD2,TRBV5-1,CASSLEFGGGDNEQFF,TGCGCCAGCAGCTTGGAGTTCGGCGGGGGTGACAATGAGCAGTTCTTC
.,TRBJ2-3,TRBD2,TRBV4-2,CASSQGLAGAKDTQYF,TGTGCCAGCAGCCAAGGACTAGCGGGGGCGAAAGATACGCAGTATTTT
.,TRBJ2-7,.,TRBV19,CASSIEGRAYEQYF,TGTGCCAGTAGTATAGAGGGCCGCGCCTACGAGCAGTACTTC
.,TRBJ1-4,TRBD1,TRBV7-2,CASSLGGGEGQKLFF,TGTGCCAGCAGCTTAGGAGGGGGCGAGGGTCAAAAACTGTTTTTT
.,TRBJ2-7,TRBD1,TRBV6-5,CASSYRDRGTYEQYF,TGTGCCAGCAGTTACAGGGACAGGGGGACCTACGAGCAGTACTTC
.,TRBJ2-1,TRBD2,TRBV20-1,CSASVERGVPGSYNEQFF,TGCAGTGCTAGTGTAGAGCGGGGGGTGCCCGGGTCCTACAATGAGCAGTTCTTC
once,TRBJ2-1,TRBD2,TRBV19,CASSPLSGVNEQFF,TGTGCCAGTAGTCCTCTTAGCGGGGTCAATGAGCAGTTCTTC